This T cell receptor beta chain was found in a study of T cell responses to AZD1222 COVID-19 vaccine. The wider study: Second doses that came at about 4 or about 12 weeks were put together.

Broader study findings: Regions left unmutated in variants are reportedly the target of nearly half of spike-specific TCRs. The repertoires were collected only after the peak T cell response. Females made up more of the donors, who were largely white British, and clonal diversity may have come out too low.

Points on this clone: What it binds is not known.

Some clones are missing from TCRdb's copy, which holds only in-frame ones; the method was immunoSEQ multiplex PCR. The data show 200,000 to 300,000 clones, 93% seen once. Germline V CDR1 and CDR2: MNHEY, SMNVEV (reference sequence). Trimming removed 8 bases from V and 0 bases from J, with 8 bases in between. CDR3 length: 14 residues. The TCR sequence derives from an adult in good health. The chain couples TRBV27 to TRBJ2-6, with D hard to call. The sequencing used peripheral blood, collected on day 0 of AZD1222 vaccination. Written as DNA, the CDR3 is TGTGCCAGCCGAGATCACTCTGGGGCCAACGTCCTGACTTTC. It encodes CASRDHSGANVLTF. The variable domain in full, completed from reference TRBV27 and TRBJ2-6, reads EAQVTQNPRYLITVTGKKLTVTCSQNMNHEYMSWYRQDPGLGLRQIYYSMNVEVTDKGDVPEGYKVSRKEKRNFPLILESPSPNQTSLYFCASRDHSGANVLTFGAGSRLTVL.